Given below is one T cell receptor (beta chain) in context. The junction departs from the called germline gene at one end, perhaps through a read error. These data come from a study of blood T cell repertoires in COVID-19. Study-wide background: Some COVID-19 samples were acute and others convalescent; all came from the United States, Italy and Spain. The cDNA or gDNA used as material had been derived from T cells, B-cell-depleted T cells, or PBMCs.

Study processing details: Nucleated cell number was recorded as an estimate derived from reference gene primer amplification. This table comes from immunoSEQ multiplex PCR, and its TCRdb copy is limited to in-frame clones, with some not included. That table gives V, J and clone size, and the DNA gave D and trimming. The sample shows roughly 150,000 clones, just over 90% of them seen only once. The germline V gene encodes CDR1 LGHNA and CDR2 YNFKEQ. The CDR3 runs 15 residues. During active infection, Seattle patients enrolled and were then monitored through disease. What was sequenced was peripheral blood. This sequence originates from a man aged 18 to 35 with COVID-19, enrolled during active disease. The rearrangement uses TRBV4-2 and TRBJ1-4, with TRBD1 matching 7 bases. The CDR3 DNA is TGTGCCAGCAGCCGGTCACAGGGGCCTAATGAAAAACTGCTTTTT. Encoded protein: CASSRSQGPNEKLLF.